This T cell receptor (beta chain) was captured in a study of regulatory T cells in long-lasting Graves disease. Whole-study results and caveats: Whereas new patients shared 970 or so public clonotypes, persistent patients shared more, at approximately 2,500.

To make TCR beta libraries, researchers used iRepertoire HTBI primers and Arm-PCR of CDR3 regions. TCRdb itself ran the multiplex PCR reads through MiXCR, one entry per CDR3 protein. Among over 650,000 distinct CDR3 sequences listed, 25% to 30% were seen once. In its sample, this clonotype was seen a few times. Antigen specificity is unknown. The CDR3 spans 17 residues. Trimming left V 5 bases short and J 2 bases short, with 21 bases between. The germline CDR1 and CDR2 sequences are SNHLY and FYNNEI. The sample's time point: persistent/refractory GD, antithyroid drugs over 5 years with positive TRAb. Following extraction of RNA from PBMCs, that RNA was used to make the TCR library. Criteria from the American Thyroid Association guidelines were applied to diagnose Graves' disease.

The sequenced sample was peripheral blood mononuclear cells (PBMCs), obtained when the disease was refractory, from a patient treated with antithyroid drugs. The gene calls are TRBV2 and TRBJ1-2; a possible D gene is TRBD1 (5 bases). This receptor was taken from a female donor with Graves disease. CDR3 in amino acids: CASSRPPGGGPNYGYTF. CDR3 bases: TGTGCCAGCAGTCGCCCGCCTGGGGGGGGACCAAACTATGGCTACACCTTC. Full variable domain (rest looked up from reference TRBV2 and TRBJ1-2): EPEVTQTPSHQVTQMGQEVILRCVPISNHLYFYWYRQILGQKVEFLVSFYNNEISEKSEIFDDQFSVERPDGSNFTLKIRSTKLEDSAMYFCASSRPPGGGPNYGYTFGSGTRLTVV.